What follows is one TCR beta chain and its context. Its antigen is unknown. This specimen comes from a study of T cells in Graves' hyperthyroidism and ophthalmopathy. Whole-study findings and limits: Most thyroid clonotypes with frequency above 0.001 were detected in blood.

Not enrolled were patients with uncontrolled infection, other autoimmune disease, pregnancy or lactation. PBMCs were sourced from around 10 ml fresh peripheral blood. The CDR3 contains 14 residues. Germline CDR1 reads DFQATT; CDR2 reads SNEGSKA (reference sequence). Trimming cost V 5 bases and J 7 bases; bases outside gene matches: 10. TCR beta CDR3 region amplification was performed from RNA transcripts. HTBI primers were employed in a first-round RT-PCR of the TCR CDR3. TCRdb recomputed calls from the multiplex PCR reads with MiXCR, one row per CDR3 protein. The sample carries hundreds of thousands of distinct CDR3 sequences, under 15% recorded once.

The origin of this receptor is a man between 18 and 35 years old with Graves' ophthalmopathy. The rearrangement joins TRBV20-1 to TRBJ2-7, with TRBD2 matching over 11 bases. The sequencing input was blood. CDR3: CSAGLAGGPREQYF. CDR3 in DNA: TGCAGTGCTGGATTAGCGGGAGGGCCTCGTGAGCAGTACTTC.